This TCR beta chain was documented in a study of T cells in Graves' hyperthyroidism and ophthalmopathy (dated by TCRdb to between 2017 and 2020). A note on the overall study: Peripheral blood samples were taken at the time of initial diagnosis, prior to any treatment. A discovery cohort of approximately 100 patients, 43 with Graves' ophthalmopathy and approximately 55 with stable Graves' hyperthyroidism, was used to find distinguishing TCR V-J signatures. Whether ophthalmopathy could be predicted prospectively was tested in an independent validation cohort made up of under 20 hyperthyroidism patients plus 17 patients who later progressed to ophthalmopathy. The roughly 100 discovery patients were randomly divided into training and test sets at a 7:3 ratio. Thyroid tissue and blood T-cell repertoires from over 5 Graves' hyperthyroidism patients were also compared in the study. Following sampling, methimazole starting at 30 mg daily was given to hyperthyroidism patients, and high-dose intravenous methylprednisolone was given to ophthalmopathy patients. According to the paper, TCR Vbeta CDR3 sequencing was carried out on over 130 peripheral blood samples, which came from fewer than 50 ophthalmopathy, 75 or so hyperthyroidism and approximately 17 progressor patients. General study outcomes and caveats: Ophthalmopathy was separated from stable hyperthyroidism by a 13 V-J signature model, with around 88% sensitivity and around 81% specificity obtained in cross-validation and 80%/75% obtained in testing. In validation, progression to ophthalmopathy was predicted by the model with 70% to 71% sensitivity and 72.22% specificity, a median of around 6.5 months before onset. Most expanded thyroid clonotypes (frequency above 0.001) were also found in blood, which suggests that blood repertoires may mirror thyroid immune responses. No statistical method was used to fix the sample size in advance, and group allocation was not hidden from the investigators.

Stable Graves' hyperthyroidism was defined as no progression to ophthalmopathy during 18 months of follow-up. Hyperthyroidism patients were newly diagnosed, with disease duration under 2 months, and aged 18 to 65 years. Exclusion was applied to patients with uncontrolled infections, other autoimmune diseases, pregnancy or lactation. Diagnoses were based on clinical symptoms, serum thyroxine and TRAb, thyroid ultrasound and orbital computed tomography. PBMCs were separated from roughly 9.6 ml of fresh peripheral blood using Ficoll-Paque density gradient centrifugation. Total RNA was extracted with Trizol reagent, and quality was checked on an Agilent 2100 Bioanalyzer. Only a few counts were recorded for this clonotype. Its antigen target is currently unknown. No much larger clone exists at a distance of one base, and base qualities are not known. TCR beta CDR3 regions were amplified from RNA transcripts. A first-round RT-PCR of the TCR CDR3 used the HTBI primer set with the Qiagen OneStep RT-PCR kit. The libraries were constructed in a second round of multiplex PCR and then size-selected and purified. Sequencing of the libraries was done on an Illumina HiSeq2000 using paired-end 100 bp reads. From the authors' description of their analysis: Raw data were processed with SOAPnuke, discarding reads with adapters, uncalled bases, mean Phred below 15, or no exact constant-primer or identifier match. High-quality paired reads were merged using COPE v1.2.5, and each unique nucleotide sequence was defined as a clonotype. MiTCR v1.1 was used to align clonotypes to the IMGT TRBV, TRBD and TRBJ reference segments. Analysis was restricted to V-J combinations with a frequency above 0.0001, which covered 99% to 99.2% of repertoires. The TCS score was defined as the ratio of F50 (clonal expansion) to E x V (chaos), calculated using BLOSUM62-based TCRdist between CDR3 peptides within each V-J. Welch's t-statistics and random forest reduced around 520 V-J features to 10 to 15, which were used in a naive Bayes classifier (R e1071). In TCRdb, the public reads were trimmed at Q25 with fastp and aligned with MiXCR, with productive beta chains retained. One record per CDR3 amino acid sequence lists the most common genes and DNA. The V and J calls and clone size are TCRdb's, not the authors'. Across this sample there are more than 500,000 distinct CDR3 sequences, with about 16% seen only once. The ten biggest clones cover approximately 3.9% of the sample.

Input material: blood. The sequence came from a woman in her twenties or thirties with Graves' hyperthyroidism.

The CDR3 here reads CASSQDQGYSPLHF. In nucleotides, the sequence is TGCGCCAGCAGCCAAGACCAGGGGTATTCACCCCTCCACTTT. The receptor chain draws on TRBV4-1 and TRBJ1-6, and possibly TRBD1, on 6 matching bases. Sequences MGHRA (CDR1) and YSYEKL (CDR2) are obtained from the germline V gene. From the cysteine through the phenylalanine, the CDR3 covers 14 amino acids. CDR3 DNA only is kept here, 42 bases in frame from base 1. Trimming at the junction amounts to 0 bases on V and 8 bases on J, and the germline ends lie 8 bases apart.